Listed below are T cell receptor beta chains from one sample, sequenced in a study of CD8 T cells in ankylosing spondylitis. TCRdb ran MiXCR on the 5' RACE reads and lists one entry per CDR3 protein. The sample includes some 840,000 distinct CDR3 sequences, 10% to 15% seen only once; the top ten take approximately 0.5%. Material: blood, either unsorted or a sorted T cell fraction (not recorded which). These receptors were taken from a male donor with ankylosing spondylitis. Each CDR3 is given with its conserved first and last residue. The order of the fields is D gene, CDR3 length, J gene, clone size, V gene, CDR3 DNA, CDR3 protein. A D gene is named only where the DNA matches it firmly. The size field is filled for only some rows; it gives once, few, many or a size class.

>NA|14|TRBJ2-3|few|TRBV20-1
TGCAGTGCTAACCCTAGCCTCACCACAGATACGCAGTATTTT
CSANPSLTTDTQYF
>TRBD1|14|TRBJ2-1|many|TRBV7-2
TGCGCCAGCAGCTTTCGGACAGGGGACAATGAGCAGTTCTTC
CASSFRTGDNEQFF
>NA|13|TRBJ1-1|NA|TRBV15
TGTGCCACCAGCAGAGATGCGTCGGATAGGGCTTTCTTT
CATSRDASDRAFF
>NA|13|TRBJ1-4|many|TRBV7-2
TGTGCCAGCAGACCGGCATTGGCTGGAAAACTGTTTTTT
CASRPALAGKLFF
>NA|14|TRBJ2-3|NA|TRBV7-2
TGTGCCAGCAGCTTAGACGTAGCGGCAGATACGCAGTATTTT
CASSLDVAADTQYF
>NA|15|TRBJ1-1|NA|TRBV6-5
TGTGCCAGCAGTTTCCGGCGTATCCTGAACACTGAAGCTTTCTTT
CASSFRRILNTEAFF
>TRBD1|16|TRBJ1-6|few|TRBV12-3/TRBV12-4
TGTGCCAGCAGTTTCAGGGCAAACAGGGGTAATTCACCCCTCCACTTT
CASSFRANRGNSPLHF
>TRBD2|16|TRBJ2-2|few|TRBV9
TGTGCCAGCAGCGCCAGCGGGGGAGGCTGGTCTGGGGAGCTGTTTTTT
CASSASGGGWSGELFF
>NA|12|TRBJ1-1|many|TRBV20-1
TGCAGTGCTAGGCATGGGGGATTAGAAGCTTTCTTT
CSARHGGLEAFF
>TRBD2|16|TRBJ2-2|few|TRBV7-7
TGTGCTAGCAGCCCACTAGCGGGAGGGTCGACCGGGGAGCTGTTTTTT
CASSPLAGGSTGELFF
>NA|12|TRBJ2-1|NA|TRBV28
TGTGCCAGCAGTGGTGACTCCAATCAGCAGTTCTTC
CASSGDSNQQFF
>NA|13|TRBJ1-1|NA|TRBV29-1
TGCAGCGTTGACCGACAGTGGAACACTGAAGCTTTCTTT
CSVDRQWNTEAFF
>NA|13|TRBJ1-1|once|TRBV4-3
TGCGCCAGCAGCCAGTGGCCGAACACTGAAGCTTTCTTT
CASSQWPNTEAFF
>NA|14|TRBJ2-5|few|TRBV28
TGTGCCAGCAGTTCCCCGGGATTAGGGGAGACCCAGTACTTC
CASSSPGLGETQYF
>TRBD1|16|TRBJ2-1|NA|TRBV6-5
TGTGCCAGCAGTTACGCCCCGGGACAGGGGGCGAATGAGCAGTTCTTC
CASSYAPGQGANEQFF
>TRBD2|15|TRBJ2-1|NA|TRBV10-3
TGTGCCATCAGTCGGACTAGCGGGGGTTCCAATGAGCAGTTCTTC
CAISRTSGGSNEQFF
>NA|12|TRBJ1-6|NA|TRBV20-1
TGCAGTGCCGGTTCGTTTGATTCACCCCTCCACTTT
CSAGSFDSPLHF
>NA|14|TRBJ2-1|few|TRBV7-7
TGTGCTAGCAGCGCGACTTCGGGTCTCAATGAGCAGTTCTTC
CASSATSGLNEQFF
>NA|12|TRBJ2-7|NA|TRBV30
TGTGCCTGGAGTGTTCGAGGGGACGAGCAGTACTTC
CAWSVRGDEQYF
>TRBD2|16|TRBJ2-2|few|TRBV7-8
TGTGCCAGCAGCTTGCAGACACGGGGGGTGACCGGGGAGCTGTTTTTT
CASSLQTRGVTGELFF
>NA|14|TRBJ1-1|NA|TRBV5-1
TGCGCCAGCAGCGGAACCGGGACGCGTGGTGGAGCTTTCTTT
CASSGTGTRGGAFF
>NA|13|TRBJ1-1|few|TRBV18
TGTGCCAGCTCACAAGGGGCAGCCACTGAAGCTTTCTTT
CASSQGAATEAFF
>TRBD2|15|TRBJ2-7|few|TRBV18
TGTGCCAGCTCACCTTTTGGGGGGGTGGACGACGAGCAGTACTTC
CASSPFGGVDDEQYF
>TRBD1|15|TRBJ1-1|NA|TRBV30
TGTGCCTGGAGTCTAGACGGACAGGGGAGCACTGAAGCTTTCTTT
CAWSLDGQGSTEAFF
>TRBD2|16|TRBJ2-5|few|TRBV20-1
TGCAGTGCCCCCCGGCTAGCGGGAGCGTACCAAGAGACCCAGTACTTC
CSAPRLAGAYQETQYF
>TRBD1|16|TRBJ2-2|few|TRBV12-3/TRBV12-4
TGTGCCAGCAGTCAAAACAGGGGTGGAAGGACCGGGGAGCTGTTTTTT
CASSQNRGGRTGELFF
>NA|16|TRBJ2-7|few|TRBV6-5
TGTGCCAGCAGTTACTCGACGGATCGGAGGGTCTACGAGCAGTACTTC
CASSYSTDRRVYEQYF
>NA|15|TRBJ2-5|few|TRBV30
TGTGCCTGGAGTGTAGGGTACCACCCCGGGGAGACCCAGTACTTC
CAWSVGYHPGETQYF
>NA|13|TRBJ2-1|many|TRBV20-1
TGCAGTGCTAGTAAGGGGGATGGCAATGAGCAGTTCTTC
CSASKGDGNEQFF
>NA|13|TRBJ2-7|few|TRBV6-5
TGTGCCAGCAGTTACTCGAAGGGAAGTGAGCAGTACTTC
CASSYSKGSEQYF
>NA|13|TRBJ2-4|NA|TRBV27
TGTGCCAGTGGACGGGGAATCAAAAACATTCAGTACTTC
CASGRGIKNIQYF
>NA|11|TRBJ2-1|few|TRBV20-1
TGCAGTGTTACACCGAACAATGAGCAGTTCTTC
CSVTPNNEQFF
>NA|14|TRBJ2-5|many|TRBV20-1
TGCAGTGCTTTGGACGGTACCCACCAAGAGACCCAGTACTTC
CSALDGTHQETQYF
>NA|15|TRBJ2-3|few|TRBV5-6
TGTGCCAGCAGCTTGGGGGGGAACAGCACAGATACGCAGTATTTT
CASSLGGNSTDTQYF
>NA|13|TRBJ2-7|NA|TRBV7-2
TGTGCCAGCAGCTTAACTCCGGGTCTCGAGCAGTACTTC
CASSLTPGLEQYF
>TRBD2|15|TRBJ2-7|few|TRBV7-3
TGTGCCAGCAGCCCACGGACTAGATCCGGAGTAGAGCAGTACTTC
CASSPRTRSGVEQYF
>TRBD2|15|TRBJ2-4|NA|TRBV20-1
TGCAGTGCTAGAGCCACACTAGCGGGAGGAAGCATTCAGTACTTC
CSARATLAGGSIQYF
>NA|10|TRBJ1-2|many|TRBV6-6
TGTGCCAGCAGGGACTATGGCTACACCTTC
CASRDYGYTF
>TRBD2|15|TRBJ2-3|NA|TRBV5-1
TGCGCCAGCAGCCCGGGTAGCGGGAACACAGATACGCAGTATTTT
CASSPGSGNTDTQYF
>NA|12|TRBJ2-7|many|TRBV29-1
TGCAGCGTTGGGTGGGGGACCGCCGAGCAGTACTTC
CSVGWGTAEQYF
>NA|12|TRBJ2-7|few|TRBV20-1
TGCAGTGCTAGGCCCCGCCGCGACGAGCAGTACTTC
CSARPRRDEQYF
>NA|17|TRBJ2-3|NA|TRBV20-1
TGCTGCGCTGAGGCGGGCACTCTTAGGGGTAGCACAGATACGCAGTATTTT
CCAEAGTLRGSTDTQYF
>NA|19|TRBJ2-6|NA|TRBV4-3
TGCGCCAGCAGCCAAGATTCTCTGGGTGTAGGCTCTGGGGCCAACGTCCTGACTTTC
CASSQDSLGVGSGANVLTF
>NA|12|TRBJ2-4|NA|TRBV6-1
TGTGCCAGCAGTGAAGTGGGAACTATTCAGTACTTC
CASSEVGTIQYF
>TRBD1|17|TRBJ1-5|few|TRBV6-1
TGTGCCAGCAGTGAAGTCTTGACAGGGTTAAGCAATCAGCCCCAGCATTTT
CASSEVLTGLSNQPQHF
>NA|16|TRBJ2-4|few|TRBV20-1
TGCAGTGCTAGAGACCCTGCTTGGCTAGCCAAAAACATTCAGTACTTC
CSARDPAWLAKNIQYF
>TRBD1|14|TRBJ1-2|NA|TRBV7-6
TGTGCCAGCAGCTCATTAACAGGGGCGGAGGGCTACACCTTC
CASSSLTGAEGYTF
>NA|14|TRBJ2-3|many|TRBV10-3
TGTGCCATCAGGATCGGCGGGGGCGAAGATACGCAGTATTTT
CAIRIGGGEDTQYF
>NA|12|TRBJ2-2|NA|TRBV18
TGTGCCACCTTGCCGTACCCCGGGGAGCTGTTTTTT
CATLPYPGELFF
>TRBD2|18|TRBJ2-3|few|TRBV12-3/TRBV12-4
TGTGCCAGCAGCCGACCGGGACTAGCGGGAGGAGGGACAGATACGCAGTATTTT
CASSRPGLAGGGTDTQYF
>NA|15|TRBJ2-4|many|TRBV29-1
TGCAGCGTCTACGGACAGCCAACGTTGGGGGACATTCAGTACTTC
CSVYGQPTLGDIQYF
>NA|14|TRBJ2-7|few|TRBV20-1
TGCAGTGCTAGTTCCGCCTTACGTATTTCGGCGCAGTACTTC
CSASSALRISAQYF
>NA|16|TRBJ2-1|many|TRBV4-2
TGTGCCAGCAGCCCCGCCGGGAGTAGCCGGGGTGGTGAGCAGTTCTTC
CASSPAGSSRGGEQFF
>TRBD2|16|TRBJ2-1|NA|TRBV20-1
TGCAGTGCTAGAGATGCCCTAGCGGTAGTTTACAATGAGCAGTTCTTC
CSARDALAVVYNEQFF
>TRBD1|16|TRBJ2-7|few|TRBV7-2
TGTGCCAGCAGCTTAGCTAAGACAGGGGGCTCCTACGAGCAGTACTTC
CASSLAKTGGSYEQYF
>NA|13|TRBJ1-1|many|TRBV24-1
TGTGCCACCAGTGATCCTAAGTTCTCTGAAGCTTTCTTT
CATSDPKFSEAFF
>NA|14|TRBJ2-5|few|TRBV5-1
TGCGCCAGCAGCTTCCAGGGAGACCAAGAGACCCAGTACTTC
CASSFQGDQETQYF
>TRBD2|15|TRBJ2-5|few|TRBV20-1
TGCAGTGCTCCCGGACTAGCGGGGACCAGGGAGACCCAGTACTTC
CSAPGLAGTRETQYF
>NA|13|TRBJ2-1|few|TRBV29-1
TGCAGCGTTGTGGGCCTAGCGTTGAATGAGCAGTTCTTC
CSVVGLALNEQFF